The next 9 T cell receptor beta chains were all read from a single sample in a study of blood T cell repertoires in COVID-19. Profiled with immunoSEQ multiplex PCR; TCRdb holds only in-frame clones, not every one. The repertoire has some 250,000 clones, about 82% of them found once; the top ten carry roughly an eighth. The material sequenced was peripheral blood. The receptors originated from an elderly man with acute or convalescent COVID-19.

In this sample, this clone turned up once. The chain links TRBV4-3 to TRBJ1-5, with unresolved D. The V and J ends lost 2 bases and 5 bases respectively, with 7 bases between them. This CDR3 has 13 amino acids. CDR1 is LGHNA and CDR2 is YSLEER in the germline V gene. CDR3 sequence (DNA): TGCGCCAGCAGCCAATCGTCGGATCAGCCCCAGCATTTT. This encodes CASSQSSDQPQHF.

The chain is built from TRBV19 and TRBJ2-1; possibly TRBD1 for D (6 bases). V lost 1 base, J lost 0 bases, and 10 bases lay in between. The CDR3 is made up of 16 amino acids. CDR1 and CDR2 from the germline V gene are LNHDA and SQIVND (reference sequence). The CDR3 DNA reads TGTGCCAGTAGTATAGTGGGGGCGAGCTCCTACAATGAGCAGTTCTTC. It yields the protein CASSIVGASSYNEQFF.

The CDR3 DNA sequence: TGCAGCGTTTTACAGAATCTCTCTGGAAACACCATATATTTT. As protein: CSVLQNLSGNTIYF. This sequence joins TRBV29-1 and TRBJ1-3; D unclear. V lost 5 bases and J 0 bases, leaving 11 bases between the germline ends. Germline V gene data show CDR1 as SQVTM and CDR2 as ANQGSEA. The CDR3 has 14 residues. The full variable domain, rest sourced from reference TRBV29-1 and TRBJ1-3, is SAVISQKPSRDICQRGTSLTIQCQVDSQVTMMFWYRQQPGQSLTLIATANQGSEATYESGFVIDKFPISRPNLTFSTLTVSNMSPEDSSIYLCSVLQNLSGNTIYFGEGSWLTVV.

The chain carries TRBV5-1 and TRBJ2-5; 8 positions match TRBD2. Looked up from germline, CDR1 is SGHRS and CDR2 is YFSETQ. The V segment lost 1 base and the J segment 1 base; nucleotides outside the gene matches: 3. The CDR3 length is 15 residues. For the CDR3, the DNA is TGCGCCAGCAGCTTGACTAGCGGACCCCAAGAGACCCAGTACTTC. Amino acids: CASSLTSGPQETQYF.

V and J are TRBV5-1 and TRBJ2-1; 13 nucleotides agree with TRBD2. The CDR3 runs to 15 residues. The germline gives CDR1 SGHRS, CDR2 YFSETQ. The junction had 2 bases not matched to a gene; V was cut back by 0 bases and J by 8 bases. The CDR3 reads CASSLGTSGSHEQFF. The CDR3 DNA follows: TGCGCCAGCAGCTTGGGGACTAGCGGGAGCCATGAGCAGTTCTTC. Supplemented by reference TRBV5-1 and TRBJ2-1, the full variable domain reads KAGVTQTPRYLIKTRGQQVTLSCSPISGHRSVSWYQQTPGQGLQFLFEYFSETQRNKGNFPGRFSGRQFSNSRSEMNVSTLELGDSALYLCASSLGTSGSHEQFFGPGTRLTVL.

This clone was observed a few times. The chain carries TRBV6-1 and TRBJ1-6, with 8 bases fitting TRBD1. V dropped 4 bases and J dropped 6; count of bases not matched to a gene: 14. This CDR3 comprises 18 residues. Germline V gene lookup returns CDR1 MNHNS and CDR2 SASEGT. Here the CDR3 reads CASSVILPGQATNSPLHF. The CDR3, as DNA: TGTGCCAGCAGTGTAATCTTGCCGGGACAGGCCACTAATTCACCCCTCCACTTT.

DNA of the CDR3: TGTGCCAGCAGCCAAGATAAAGGGAGCACTGAAGCTTTCTTT. Translation gives CASSQDKGSTEAFF. The J gene is TRBJ1-1, the V gene TRBV4-2; D gene ambiguous. Looked up from germline, CDR1 is LGHNA and CDR2 is YNFKEQ. The length of the CDR3 is 14 residues. V lost 0 bases and J lost 4, with 9 bases in between.

The chain links TRBV5-1 to TRBJ2-2; 15 bases agree with TRBD2. V lost 2 bases, J lost 4 bases, and 9 bases stayed unmatched. Germline V lookup: CDR1 SGHRS, CDR2 YFSETQ. The CDR3 contains 19 residues. In DNA form, the CDR3 reads TGCGCCAGCAGCTTTACACCGGGACTAGCGGGAGGCGCCACCGGGGAGCTGTTTTTT. This sequence encodes CASSFTPGLAGGATGELFF.

With regard to this clone: Other DNA sequences from this sample encode an identical CDR3 as well. J is TRBJ1-5 and V is TRBV3-1 (or the pseudogene TRBV3-2), with 7 bases matching TRBD1. CDR1 and CDR2 from the germline V gene are LGHDT and YNNKEL (reference sequence). V dropped 0 bases and J dropped 4; count of bases not matched to a gene: 3. The CDR3 is made up of 15 amino acids. The CDR3 loop is CASSQDGQDNQPQHF. As DNA, the CDR3 is TGTGCCAGCAGCCAAGATGGACAGGATAATCAGCCCCAGCATTTT.